One sample yielded the 8 T cell receptor beta chains listed below, sequenced in a study of cytomegalovirus exposure and HLA in healthy donors. TCRdb's table, derived via immunoSEQ multiplex PCR, lists solely in-frame clones and lacks some. The repertoire has 90,000 to 130,000 clones, approximately 94% of them found once; the top ten carry roughly 0.7%. The material sequenced was PBMCs. These receptors all stem from a woman under 30 in good health and CMV-seronegative.

The chain links TRBV7-6 to TRBJ2-7, with D perhaps matching TRBD2 (5 bases). The germline V gene has CDR1 SGHVS and CDR2 FNYEAQ. V dropped 2 bases and J dropped 9 bases, with 11 bases sitting between them. This CDR3 is 12 amino acids long. The CDR3 nucleotides read TGTGCCAGCAGCTTATACCCCGGGATGCAGTACTTC. Translated: CASSLYPGMQYF. The entire variable domain, with the rest obtained from reference TRBV7-6 and TRBJ2-7, is as follows: GAGVSQSPRYKVTKRGQDVALRCDPISGHVSLYWYRQALGQGPEFLTYFNYEAQQDKSGLPNDRFSAERPEGSISTLTIQRTEQRDSAMYRCASSLYPGMQYFGPGTRLTVT.

V usage is TRBV5-4 and J usage is TRBJ2-1; D is possibly TRBD1 (5 bases). CDR3 size: 12 residues. Germline-derived CDR1 and CDR2 are SGHNT and YYREEE (reference sequence). The ends were cut back, 1 base at V and 6 bases at J, with 5 bases in the middle. The CDR3 spells CASSLQGNEQFF. The CDR3 DNA is TGTGCCAGCAGCTTGCAGGGCAATGAGCAGTTCTTC.

The chain has TRBV7-6 and TRBJ1-1, with 7 nucleotides matching TRBD1. Trimming at V came to 5 bases and at J to 0 bases, leaving 6 bases not matched to a gene. This CDR3 contains 15 residues. Germline loops: CDR1 SGHVS, CDR2 FNYEAQ. As DNA, the CDR3 is TGTGCCAGCAGCAGGGGGCAAGGAATGAACACTGAAGCTTTCTTT. Its translation: CASSRGQGMNTEAFF. The full variable domain, with the rest looked up from reference TRBV7-6 and TRBJ1-1, is GAGVSQSPRYKVTKRGQDVALRCDPISGHVSLYWYRQALGQGPEFLTYFNYEAQQDKSGLPNDRFSAERPEGSISTLTIQRTEQRDSAMYRCASSRGQGMNTEAFFGQGTRLTVV.

Here the CDR3 reads CASFGAGSSSYEQYF. The CDR3 nucleotides read TGTGCCAGTTTTGGGGCGGGGAGTTCTTCCTACGAGCAGTACTTC. The J gene is TRBJ2-7, the V gene TRBV5-6, with D perhaps TRBD2 (6 bases). Germline CDR1 reads SGHDT; CDR2 reads YYEEEE. The CDR3 contains 15 residues. V lost 8 bases, J lost 1 base, and 19 bases lay in between.

Details on this clone: The junction does not match germline at one end; this may be a read error. J is TRBJ2-1 and V is TRBV9, with D possibly being TRBD1 (6 bases). CDR3 length: 16 residues. Germline values: CDR1 SGDLS, CDR2 YYNGEE. The CDR3: CASSVGGQGTYNEQFF. CDR3 bases: TGCGCCAGCAGCGTAGGAGGTCAGGGGACCTACAATGAGCAGTTCTTC.

This rearrangement joins TRBV7-2 to TRBJ1-2, with 10 bases that match TRBD1. The CDR3 loop spans 16 amino acids. CDR1 and CDR2 (germline): SGHTA, FQGNSA. Trimming cost V 5 bases and J 8 bases; bases outside gene matches: 14. The CDR3, as DNA: TGTGCCAGCAGCCAGGGACAGGGGTGGGGTGGAGGGGGCTACACCTTC. Its protein is CASSQGQGWGGGGYTF.

This chain uses TRBV6-5 with TRBJ1-2; tentatively, D is TRBD1 (5 bases). V lost 4 bases and J lost 6, with 12 bases in between. This CDR3 region has 13 residues. Germline assignment: CDR1 MNHEY and CDR2 SVGAGI. CDR3 amino acids: CASSSGGGDGYTF. As DNA, the CDR3 is TGTGCCAGCAGTTCCGGGGGAGGGGATGGCTACACCTTC.

The J gene is TRBJ1-2, the V gene TRBV30; D ambiguous. The CDR3 sequence is 15 residues long. V gave up 5 bases and J gave up 4 bases, with 20 bases separating them. From germline, CDR1 is GTSNPN and CDR2 SVGIG (reference sequence). The CDR3 reads CAWPTFGLLSYGYTF. CDR3 nucleotide sequence: TGTGCCTGGCCAACCTTCGGGTTATTATCCTATGGCTACACCTTC. Filled out from reference TRBV30 and TRBJ1-2, the complete variable domain reads SQTIHQWPATLVQPVGSPLSLECTVEGTSNPNLYWYRQAAGRGLQLLFYSVGIGQISSEVPQNLSASRPQDRQFILSSKKLLLSDSGFYLCAWPTFGLLSYGYTFGSGTRLTVV.